This T cell receptor beta chain was recovered during a study of blood T cells in healthy people across ages. Next came a second PCR, run for about 6 to 12 cycles, which used a sample-barcoded 5' primer along with a J-beta primer mix. TCRdb redid the calling of the 5' RACE reads with MiXCR, one entry per CDR3 protein. The sample records around 1.5 million distinct CDR3 sequences, 35% to 45% being singletons. Looked up from germline, CDR1 is SGHRS and CDR2 is YFSETQ. There are 15 residues in the CDR3. The V and J ends lost 0 bases and 4 bases respectively, with 14 bases between them. V gene TRBV5-1 combines with J gene TRBJ2-7; TRBD1 is a possible D gene (5 bases). Specimen: blood. The clonotype comes from a woman younger than 30 in good health. The CDR3 reads CASSLDPQVGYEQYF. The CDR3 DNA follows: TGCGCCAGCAGCTTGGACCCACAGGTGGGTTACGAGCAGTACTTC.